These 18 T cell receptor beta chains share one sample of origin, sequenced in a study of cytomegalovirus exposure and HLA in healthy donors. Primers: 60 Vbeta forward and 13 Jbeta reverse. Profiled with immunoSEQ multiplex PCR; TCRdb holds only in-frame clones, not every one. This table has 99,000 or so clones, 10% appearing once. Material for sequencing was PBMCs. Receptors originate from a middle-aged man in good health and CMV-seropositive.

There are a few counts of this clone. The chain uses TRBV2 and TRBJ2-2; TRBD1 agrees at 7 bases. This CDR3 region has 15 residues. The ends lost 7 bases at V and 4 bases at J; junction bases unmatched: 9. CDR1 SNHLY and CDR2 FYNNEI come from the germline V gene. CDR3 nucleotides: TGTGCCAGCAAGCCGACAGGGAGAGGCACCGGGGAGCTGTTTTTT. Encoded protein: CASKPTGRGTGELFF.

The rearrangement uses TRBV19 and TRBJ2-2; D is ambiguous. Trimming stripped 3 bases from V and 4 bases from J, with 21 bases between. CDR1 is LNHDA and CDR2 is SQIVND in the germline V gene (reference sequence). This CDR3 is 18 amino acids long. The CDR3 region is CASSISFAAREFTGELFF. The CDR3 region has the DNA TGTGCCAGTAGTATCTCTTTTGCGGCCCGAGAATTCACCGGGGAGCTGTTTTTT.

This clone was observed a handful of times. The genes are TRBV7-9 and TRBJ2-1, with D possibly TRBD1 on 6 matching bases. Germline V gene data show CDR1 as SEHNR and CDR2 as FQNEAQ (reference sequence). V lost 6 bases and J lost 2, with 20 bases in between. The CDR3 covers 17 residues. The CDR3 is CASRQQGRGLPYNEQFF. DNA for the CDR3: TGTGCCAGCAGGCAACAGGGCCGAGGACTCCCCTACAATGAGCAGTTCTTC.

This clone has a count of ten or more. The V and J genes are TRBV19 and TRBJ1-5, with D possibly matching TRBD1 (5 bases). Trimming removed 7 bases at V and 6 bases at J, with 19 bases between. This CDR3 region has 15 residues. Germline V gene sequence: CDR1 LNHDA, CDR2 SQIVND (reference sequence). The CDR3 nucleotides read TGTGCCAGTATCCAGGGACGGAGGGGCGGTCAGCCCCAGCATTTT. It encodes CASIQGRRGGQPQHF.

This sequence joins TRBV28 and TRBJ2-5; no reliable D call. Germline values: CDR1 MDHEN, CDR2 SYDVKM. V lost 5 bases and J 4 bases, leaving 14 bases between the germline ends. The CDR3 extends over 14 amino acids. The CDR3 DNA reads TGTGCCAGCAGTCCTCCCAGAATCCCAGAGACCCAGTACTTC. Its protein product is CASSPPRIPETQYF.

In nucleotides, the CDR3 is TGTGCCAGCAGCTTAAAAACAGGGGGCATCACAGATACGCAGTATTTT. Residues: CASSLKTGGITDTQYF. This chain joins TRBV7-3 and TRBJ2-3; 9 bases fit TRBD1. From germline, CDR1 is SGHTA and CDR2 FQGTGA. This CDR3 is built from 16 residues. Losses at the gene ends were 1 base for V and 2 bases for J; bases not matched to a gene: 4.

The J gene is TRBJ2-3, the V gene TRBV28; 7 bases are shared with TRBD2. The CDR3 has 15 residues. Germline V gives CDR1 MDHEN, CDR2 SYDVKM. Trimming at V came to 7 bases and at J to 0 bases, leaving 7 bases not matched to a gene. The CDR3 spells CASIGGGRSTDTQYF. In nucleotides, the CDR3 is TGTGCCAGCATTGGGGGGGGGAGGAGCACAGATACGCAGTATTTT.

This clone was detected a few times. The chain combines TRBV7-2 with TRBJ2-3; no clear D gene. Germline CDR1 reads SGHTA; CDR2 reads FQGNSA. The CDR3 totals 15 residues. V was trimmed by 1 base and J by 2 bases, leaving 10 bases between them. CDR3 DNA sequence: TGTGCCAGCAGCTTAGTTTCGCGTTCCACAGATACGCAGTATTTT. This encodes CASSLVSRSTDTQYF.

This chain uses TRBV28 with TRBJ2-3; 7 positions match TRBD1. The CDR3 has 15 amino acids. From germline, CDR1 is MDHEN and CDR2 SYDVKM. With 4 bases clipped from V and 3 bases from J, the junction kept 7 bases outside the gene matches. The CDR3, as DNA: TGTGCCAGCAGTTCCAACAGGGGCAAGACAGATACGCAGTATTTT. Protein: CASSSNRGKTDTQYF.

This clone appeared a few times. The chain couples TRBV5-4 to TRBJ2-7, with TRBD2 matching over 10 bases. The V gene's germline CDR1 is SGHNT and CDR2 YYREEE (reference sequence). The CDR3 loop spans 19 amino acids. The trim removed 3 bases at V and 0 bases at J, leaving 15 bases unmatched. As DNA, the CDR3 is TGTGCCAGCAGCTCCCGGGCTAGCGGGAGCTTCTATCTCTCCTACGAGCAGTACTTC. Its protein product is CASSSRASGSFYLSYEQYF.

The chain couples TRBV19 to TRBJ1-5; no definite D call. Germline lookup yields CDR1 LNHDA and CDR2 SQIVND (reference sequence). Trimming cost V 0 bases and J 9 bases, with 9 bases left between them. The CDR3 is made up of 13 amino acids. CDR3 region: CASSIEEVGPQHF. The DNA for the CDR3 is TGTGCCAGTAGTATAGAGGAGGTGGGGCCCCAGCATTTT.

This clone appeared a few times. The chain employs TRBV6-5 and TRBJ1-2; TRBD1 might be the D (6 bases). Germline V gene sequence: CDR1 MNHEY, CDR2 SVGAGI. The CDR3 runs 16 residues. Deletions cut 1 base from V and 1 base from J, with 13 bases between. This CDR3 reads CASSYFLQQGNYGYTF. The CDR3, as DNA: TGTGCCAGCAGTTACTTCCTCCAACAGGGTAACTATGGCTACACCTTC.

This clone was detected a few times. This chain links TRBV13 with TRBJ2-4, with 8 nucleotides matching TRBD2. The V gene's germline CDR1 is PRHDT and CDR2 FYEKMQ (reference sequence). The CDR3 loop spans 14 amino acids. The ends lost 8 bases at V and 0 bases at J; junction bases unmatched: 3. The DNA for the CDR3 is TGTGCCAGCCGGGGGGGACTAGCCAAAAACATTCAGTACTTC. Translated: CASRGGLAKNIQYF.

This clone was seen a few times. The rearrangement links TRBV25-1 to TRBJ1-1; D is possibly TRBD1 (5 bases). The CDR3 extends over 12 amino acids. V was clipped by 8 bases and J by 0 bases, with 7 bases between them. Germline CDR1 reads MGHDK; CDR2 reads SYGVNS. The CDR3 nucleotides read TGTGCCAGCGGACATTTGAACACTGAAGCTTTCTTT. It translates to CASGHLNTEAFF. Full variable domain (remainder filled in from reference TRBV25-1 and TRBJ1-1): EADIYQTPRYLVIGTGKKITLECSQTMGHDKMYWYQQDPGMELHLIHYSYGVNSTEKGDLSSESTVSRIRTEHFPLTLESARPSHTSQYLCASGHLNTEAFFGQGTRLTVV.

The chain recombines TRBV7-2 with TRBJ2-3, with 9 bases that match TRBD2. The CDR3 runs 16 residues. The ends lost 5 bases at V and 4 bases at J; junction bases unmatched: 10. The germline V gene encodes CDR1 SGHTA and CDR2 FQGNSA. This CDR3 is CASSHIAGVWSDTQYF. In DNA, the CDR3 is TGTGCCAGCAGCCATATAGCGGGAGTCTGGTCAGATACGCAGTATTTT.

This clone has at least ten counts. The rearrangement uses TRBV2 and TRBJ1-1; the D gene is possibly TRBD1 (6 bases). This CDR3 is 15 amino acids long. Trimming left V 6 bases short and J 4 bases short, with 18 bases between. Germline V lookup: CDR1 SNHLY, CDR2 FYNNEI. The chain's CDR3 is CASRQNREGGTEAFF. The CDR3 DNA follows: TGTGCCAGCAGACAGAACAGGGAGGGGGGCACTGAAGCTTTCTTT.

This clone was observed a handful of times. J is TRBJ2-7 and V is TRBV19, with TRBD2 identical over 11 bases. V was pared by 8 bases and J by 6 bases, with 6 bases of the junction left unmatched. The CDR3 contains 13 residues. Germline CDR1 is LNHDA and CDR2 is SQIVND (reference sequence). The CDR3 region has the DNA TGTGCCAGTGGTTCGGGACTAGCGGTCGAGCAGTACTTC. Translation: CASGSGLAVEQYF. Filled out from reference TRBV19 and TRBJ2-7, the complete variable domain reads DGGITQSPKYLFRKEGQNVTLSCEQNLNHDAMYWYRQDPGQGLRLIYYSQIVNDFQKGDIAEGYSVSREKKESFPLTVTSAQKNPTAFYLCASGSGLAVEQYFGPGTRLTVT.

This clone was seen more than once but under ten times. CDR3 region: CASSVADRGTDTQYF. The CDR3 DNA follows: TGTGCCAGCAGCGTAGCAGATAGGGGGACAGATACGCAGTATTTT. The chain has TRBV9 and TRBJ2-3; D may be TRBD1 (6 bases). V was clipped by 0 bases and J by 3 bases, with 11 bases between them. Germline lookup yields CDR1 SGDLS and CDR2 YYNGEE. The CDR3 length is 15 residues.